The text below deals with one T cell receptor beta chain. The data were obtained in a study of blood T cell repertoires in COVID-19. In germline, CDR1 is DFQATT, CDR2 SNEGSKA (reference sequence). V shed 3 bases and J 10 bases; nucleotides not matched to a gene: 6. The CDR3 runs to 13 residues. Method: immunoSEQ multiplex PCR; TCRdb's copy keeps in-frame clones and lacks some. The sample holds under 300,000 clones, roughly 82% seen once. This TCR was sampled from a woman aged 80 or over with active or convalescent COVID-19. The specimen sequenced was peripheral blood. This chain links TRBV20-1 with TRBJ1-6; 7 positions match TRBD1. CDR3 sequence (DNA): TGCAGTGCTAGTTACCAGGGGGGCTCACCCCTCCACTTT. It yields the protein CSASYQGGSPLHF.